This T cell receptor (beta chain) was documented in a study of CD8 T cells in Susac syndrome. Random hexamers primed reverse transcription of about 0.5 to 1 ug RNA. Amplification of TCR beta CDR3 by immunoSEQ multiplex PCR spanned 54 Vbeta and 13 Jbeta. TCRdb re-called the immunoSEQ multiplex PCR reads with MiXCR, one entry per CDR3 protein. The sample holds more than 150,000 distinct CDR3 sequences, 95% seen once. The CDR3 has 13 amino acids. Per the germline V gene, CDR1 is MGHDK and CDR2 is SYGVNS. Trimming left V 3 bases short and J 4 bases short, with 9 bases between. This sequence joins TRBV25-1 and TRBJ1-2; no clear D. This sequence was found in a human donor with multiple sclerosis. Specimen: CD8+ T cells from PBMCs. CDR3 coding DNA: TGTGCCAGCAGTGACGGCCAGGCCTATGGCTACACCTTC. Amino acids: CASSDGQAYGYTF.